This T cell receptor beta chain was captured by sequencing in a study of T cell repertoires in cytomegalovirus infection. Background on the study: Matching HLA type, along with CMV infection, was indicated by public TCR beta signatures.

TCRdb analysed the reads with MiXCR anew, one entry per CDR3 protein. There are about 490,000 distinct CDR3 sequences in the sample; 11% occur only once, and 10% lies in the top ten. This CDR3 has 13 residues. V was shortened by 6 bases and J by 0 bases, with 8 bases between the two germline ends. Per germline, CDR1 DFQATT and CDR2 SNEGSKA (reference sequence). This clonotype was seen repeatedly, ten times or more. Its antigen is not known. General study findings and limits: Pooled public TCR beta family frequency picked out CMV carriers with the relevant HLA. CMV-specific TCR beta clonotypes restricted by HLA-C were the ones dominating the ex vivo response.

Sample: PBMCs. This TCR derives from a human donor in good health (CMV status not recorded). Some clones in this sample may be carry-over from other donors' samples. The chain links TRBV20-1 to TRBJ2-2; D is ambiguous. The CDR3 loop reads CSAPDANTGELFF. DNA for the CDR3: TGCAGTGCACCCGACGCGAACACCGGGGAGCTGTTTTTT.